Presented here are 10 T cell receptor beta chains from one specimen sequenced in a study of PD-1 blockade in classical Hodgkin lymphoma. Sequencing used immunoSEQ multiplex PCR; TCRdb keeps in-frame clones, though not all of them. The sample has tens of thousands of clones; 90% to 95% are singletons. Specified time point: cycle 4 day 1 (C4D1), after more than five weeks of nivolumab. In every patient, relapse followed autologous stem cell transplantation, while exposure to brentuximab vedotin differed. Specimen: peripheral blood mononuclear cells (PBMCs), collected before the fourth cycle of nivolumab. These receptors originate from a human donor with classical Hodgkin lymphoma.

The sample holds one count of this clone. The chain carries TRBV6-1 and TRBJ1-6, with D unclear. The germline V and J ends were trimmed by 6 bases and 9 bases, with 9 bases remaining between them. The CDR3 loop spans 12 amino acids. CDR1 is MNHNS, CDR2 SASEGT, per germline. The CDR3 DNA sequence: TGTGCCAGCAGAGACGGGAGTTCACCCCTCCACTTT. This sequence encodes CASRDGSSPLHF.

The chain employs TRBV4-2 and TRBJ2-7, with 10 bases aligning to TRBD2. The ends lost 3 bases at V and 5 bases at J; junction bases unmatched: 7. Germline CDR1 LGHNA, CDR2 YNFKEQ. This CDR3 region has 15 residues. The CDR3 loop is CASSQERGGRNEQYF. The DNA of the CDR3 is TGTGCCAGCAGCCAGGAGCGGGGGGGTAGGAACGAGCAGTACTTC.

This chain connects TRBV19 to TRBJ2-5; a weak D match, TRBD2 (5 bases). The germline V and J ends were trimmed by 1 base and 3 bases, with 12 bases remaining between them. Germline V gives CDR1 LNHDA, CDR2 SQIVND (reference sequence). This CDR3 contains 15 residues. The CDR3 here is CASSIGQTREETQYF. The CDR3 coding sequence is TGTGCCAGTAGTATAGGGCAAACTAGGGAAGAGACCCAGTACTTC.

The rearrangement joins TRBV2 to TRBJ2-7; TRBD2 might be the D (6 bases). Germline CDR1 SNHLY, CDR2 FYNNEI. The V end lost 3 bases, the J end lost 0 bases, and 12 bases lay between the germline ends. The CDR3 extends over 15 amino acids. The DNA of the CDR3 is TGTGCCAGCAGTGAGGGCGGGATGAACTCCTACGAGCAGTACTTC. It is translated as CASSEGGMNSYEQYF.

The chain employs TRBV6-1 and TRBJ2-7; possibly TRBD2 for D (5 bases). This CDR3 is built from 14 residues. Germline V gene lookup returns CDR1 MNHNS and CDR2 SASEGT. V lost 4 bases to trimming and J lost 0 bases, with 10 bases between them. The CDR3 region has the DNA TGTGCCAGCAGTGCAACTAGATTCTCCTACGAGCAGTACTTC. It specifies CASSATRFSYEQYF.

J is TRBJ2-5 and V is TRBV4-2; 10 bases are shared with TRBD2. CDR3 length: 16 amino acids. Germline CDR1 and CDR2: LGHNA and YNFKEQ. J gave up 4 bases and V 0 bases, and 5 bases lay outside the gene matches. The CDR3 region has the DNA TGTGCCAGCAGCCAAGACGTAGCGGGGGGCGGAGAGACCCAGTACTTC. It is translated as CASSQDVAGGGETQYF.

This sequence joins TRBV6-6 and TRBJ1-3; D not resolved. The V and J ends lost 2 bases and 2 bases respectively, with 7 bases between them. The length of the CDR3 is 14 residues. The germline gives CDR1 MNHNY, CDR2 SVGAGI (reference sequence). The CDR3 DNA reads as TGTGCCAGCAGTTACACACAACCTGGAAACACCATATATTTT. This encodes CASSYTQPGNTIYF.

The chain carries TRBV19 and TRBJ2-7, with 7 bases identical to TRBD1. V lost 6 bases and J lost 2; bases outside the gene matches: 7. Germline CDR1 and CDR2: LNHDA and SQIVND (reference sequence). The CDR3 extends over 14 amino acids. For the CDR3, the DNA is TGTGCCAGTAGCCCGGGACAGCTAACCTACGAGCAGTACTTC. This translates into CASSPGQLTYEQYF.

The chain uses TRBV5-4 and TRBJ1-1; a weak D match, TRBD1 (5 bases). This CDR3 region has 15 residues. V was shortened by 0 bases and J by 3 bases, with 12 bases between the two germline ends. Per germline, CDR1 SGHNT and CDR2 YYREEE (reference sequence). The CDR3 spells CASSLVVGGDTEAFF. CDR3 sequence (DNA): TGTGCCAGCAGCTTGGTTGTGGGGGGGGACACTGAAGCTTTCTTT.

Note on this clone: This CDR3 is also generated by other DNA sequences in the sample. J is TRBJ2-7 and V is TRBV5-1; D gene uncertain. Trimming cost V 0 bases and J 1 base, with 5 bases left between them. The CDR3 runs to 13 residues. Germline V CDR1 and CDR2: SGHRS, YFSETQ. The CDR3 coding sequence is TGCGCCAGCAGCTTGGCGGAGTCCTACGAGCAGTACTTC. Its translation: CASSLAESYEQYF.